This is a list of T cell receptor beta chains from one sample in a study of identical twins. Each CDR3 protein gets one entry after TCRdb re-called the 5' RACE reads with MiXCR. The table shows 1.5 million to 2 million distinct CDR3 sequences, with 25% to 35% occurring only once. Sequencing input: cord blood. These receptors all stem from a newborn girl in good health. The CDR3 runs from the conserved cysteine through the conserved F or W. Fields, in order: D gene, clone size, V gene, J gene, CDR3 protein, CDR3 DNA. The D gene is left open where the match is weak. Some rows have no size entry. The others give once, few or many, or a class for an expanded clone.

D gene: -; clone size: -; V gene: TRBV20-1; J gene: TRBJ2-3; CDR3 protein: CSARPPGVRTDTQYF; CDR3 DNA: TGCAGTGCTAGACCCCCCGGGGTACGCACAGATACGCAGTATTTT
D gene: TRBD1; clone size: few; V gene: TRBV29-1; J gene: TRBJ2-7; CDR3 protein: CSVNGQATYEQYF; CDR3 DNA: TGCAGCGTGAACGGACAGGCGACCTACGAGCAGTACTTC
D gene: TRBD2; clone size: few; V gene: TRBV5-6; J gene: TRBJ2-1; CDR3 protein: CASSRSGERGDNEQFF; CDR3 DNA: TGTGCCAGCAGCCGGTCCGGCGAGCGGGGCGACAATGAGCAGTTCTTC
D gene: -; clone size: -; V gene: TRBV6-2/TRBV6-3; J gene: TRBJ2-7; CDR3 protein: CASSYSLAVAPYEQYF; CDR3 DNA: TGTGCCAGCAGTTACTCCTTAGCGGTAGCGCCCTACGAGCAGTACTTC
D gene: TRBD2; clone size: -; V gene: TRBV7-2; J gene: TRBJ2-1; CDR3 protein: CASSLPRLAGTYNEQFF; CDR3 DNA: TGTGCCAGCAGCTTACCGCGACTAGCGGGGACCTACAATGAGCAGTTCTTC
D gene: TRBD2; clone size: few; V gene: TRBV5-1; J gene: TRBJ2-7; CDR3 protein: CASSSSGTTYYEQYF; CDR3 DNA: TGCGCCAGCAGCTCCTCCGGGACTACTTACTACGAGCAGTACTTC
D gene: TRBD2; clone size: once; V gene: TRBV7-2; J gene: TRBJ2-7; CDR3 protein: CASSLTRLAVEQYF; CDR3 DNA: TGTGCCAGCAGCTTAACCAGACTAGCCGTCGAGCAGTACTTC
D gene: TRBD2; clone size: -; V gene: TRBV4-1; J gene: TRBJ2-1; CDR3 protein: CASRSIGTSGSNEQFF; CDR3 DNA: TGCGCCAGCAGATCTATCGGGACTAGCGGGTCTAATGAGCAGTTCTTC
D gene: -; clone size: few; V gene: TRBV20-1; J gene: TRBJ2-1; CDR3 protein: CSARYLPRGEQFF; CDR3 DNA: TGCAGTGCTAGATACCTACCCCGGGGTGAGCAGTTCTTC
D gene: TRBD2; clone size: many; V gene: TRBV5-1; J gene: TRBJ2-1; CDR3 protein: CASSPGTSGLHASYNEQFF; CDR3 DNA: TGCGCCAGCAGCCCCGGGACTAGCGGGCTCCACGCTTCCTACAATGAGCAGTTCTTC
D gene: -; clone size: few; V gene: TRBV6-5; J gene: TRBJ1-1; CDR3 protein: CASTSLSGLVEAFF; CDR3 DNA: TGTGCCAGCACCTCCCTGTCTGGGCTTGTCGAAGCTTTCTTT
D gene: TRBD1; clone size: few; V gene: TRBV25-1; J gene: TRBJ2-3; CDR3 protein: CASSEGVRGRRRLTTDTQYF; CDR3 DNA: TGTGCCAGCAGTGAAGGGGTCAGGGGGCGCAGAAGACTAACCACAGATACGCAGTATTTT
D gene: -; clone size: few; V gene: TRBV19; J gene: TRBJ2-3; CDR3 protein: CASSIGFYGRGPSTDTQYF; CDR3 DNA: TGTGCCAGTAGTATCGGATTTTATGGGCGGGGGCCCTCCACAGATACGCAGTATTTT
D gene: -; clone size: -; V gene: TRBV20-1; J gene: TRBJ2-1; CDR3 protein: CSARSGGLSYNEQFF; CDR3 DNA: TGCAGTGCTAGATCCGGGGGCCTTTCCTACAATGAGCAGTTCTTC
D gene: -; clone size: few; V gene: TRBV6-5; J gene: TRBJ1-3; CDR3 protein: CASSYDRTVSGNTIYF; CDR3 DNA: TGTGCCAGCAGTTATGATAGAACCGTCTCTGGAAACACCATATATTTT
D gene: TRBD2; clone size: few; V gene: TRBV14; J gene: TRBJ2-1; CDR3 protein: CASSQGLAGAFYNEQFF; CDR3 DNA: TGTGCCAGCAGCCAGGGACTAGCGGGGGCGTTCTACAATGAGCAGTTCTTC
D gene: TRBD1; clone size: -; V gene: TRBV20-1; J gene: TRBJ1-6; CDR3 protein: CSARDYRGYNSPLHF; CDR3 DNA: TGCAGTGCTAGAGATTACAGGGGATATAATTCACCCCTCCACTTT
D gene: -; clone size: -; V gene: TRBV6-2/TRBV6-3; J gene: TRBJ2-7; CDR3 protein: CAGSTVGGPSYEQYF; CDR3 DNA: TGTGCCGGCAGTACAGTAGGAGGGCCATCCTACGAGCAGTACTTC
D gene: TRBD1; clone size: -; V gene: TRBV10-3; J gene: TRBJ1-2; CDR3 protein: CAIRTGGFWNGYTF; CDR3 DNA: TGTGCCATCCGGACAGGGGGCTTCTGGAATGGCTACACCTTC
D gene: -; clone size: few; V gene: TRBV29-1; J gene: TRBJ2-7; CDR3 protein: CSVTYSRGIYEQYF; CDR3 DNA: TGCAGCGTTACATACTCACGGGGGATTTACGAGCAGTACTTC
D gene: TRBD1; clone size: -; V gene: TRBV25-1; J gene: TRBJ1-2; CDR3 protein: CASRGTGPGGYTF; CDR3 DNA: TGTGCCAGCAGGGGGACAGGGCCTGGGGGCTACACCTTC
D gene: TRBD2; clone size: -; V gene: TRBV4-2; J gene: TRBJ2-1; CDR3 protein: CASSQVVVGLAITVRRAEQFF; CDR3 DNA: TGTGCCAGCAGCCAAGTGGTCGTGGGACTAGCTATAACAGTCCGCCGGGCTGAGCAGTTCTTC
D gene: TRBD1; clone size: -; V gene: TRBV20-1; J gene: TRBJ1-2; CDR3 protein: CSARVTGGYGGTF; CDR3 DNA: TGCAGTGCTAGGGTGACAGGGGGCTATGGCGGCACCTTC
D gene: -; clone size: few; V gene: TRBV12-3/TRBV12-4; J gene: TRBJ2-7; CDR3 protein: CASTRAGASSYEQYF; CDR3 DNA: TGTGCCAGCACCCGGGCAGGGGCTAGCTCCTACGAGCAGTACTTC
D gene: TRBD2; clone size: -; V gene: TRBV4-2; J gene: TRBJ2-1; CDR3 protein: CASSQGGREAYNEQFF; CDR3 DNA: TGTGCCAGCAGCCAAGGGGGGCGGGAGGCCTACAATGAGCAGTTCTTC
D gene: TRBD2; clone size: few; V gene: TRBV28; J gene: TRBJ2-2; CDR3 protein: CASNGFWEGTGELFF; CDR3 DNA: TGTGCCAGCAATGGGTTTTGGGAGGGCACCGGGGAGCTGTTTTTT
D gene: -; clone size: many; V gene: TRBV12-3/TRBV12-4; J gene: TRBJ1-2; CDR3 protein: CASSGTTNYGYTF; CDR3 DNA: TGTGCCAGCAGTGGGACAACTAACTATGGCTACACCTTC
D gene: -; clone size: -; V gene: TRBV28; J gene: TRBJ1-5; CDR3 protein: CASSLWVGTNSNQPQHF; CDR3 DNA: TGTGCCAGCAGTTTATGGGTGGGGACGAATAGCAATCAGCCCCAGCATTTT
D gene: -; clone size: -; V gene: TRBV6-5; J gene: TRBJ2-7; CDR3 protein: CASSYSMGPVPTDDNEQYF; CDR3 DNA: TGTGCCAGCAGTTACTCAATGGGACCAGTTCCCACCGACGACAATGAGCAGTACTTC
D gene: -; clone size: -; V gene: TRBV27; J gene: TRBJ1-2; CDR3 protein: CASSSSGVDYGYTF; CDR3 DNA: TGTGCCAGCAGTTCGTCGGGGGTAGACTATGGCTACACCTTC
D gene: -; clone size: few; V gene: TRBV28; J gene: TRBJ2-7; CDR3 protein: CASTLTGAQYF; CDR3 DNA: TGTGCCAGCACACTAACGGGAGCGCAGTACTTC
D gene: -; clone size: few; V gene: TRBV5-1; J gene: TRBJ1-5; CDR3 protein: CASSEQTGQPQHF; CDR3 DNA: TGCGCCAGCAGCGAACAGACTGGTCAGCCCCAGCATTTT
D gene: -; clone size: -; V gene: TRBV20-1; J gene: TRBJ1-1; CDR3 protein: CSVRGQSPEAFF; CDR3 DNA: TGCAGTGTTAGGGGCCAGAGCCCTGAAGCTTTCTTT
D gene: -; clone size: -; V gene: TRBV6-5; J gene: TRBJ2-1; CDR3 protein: CASSGDWGVYNEQFF; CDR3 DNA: TGTGCCAGCAGCGGGGACTGGGGGGTCTACAATGAGCAGTTCTTC
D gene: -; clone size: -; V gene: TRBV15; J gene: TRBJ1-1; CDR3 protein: CATSRDTGVEAFF; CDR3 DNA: TGTGCCACCAGCAGAGATACGGGGGTTGAAGCTTTCTTT
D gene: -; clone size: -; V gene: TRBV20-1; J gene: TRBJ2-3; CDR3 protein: CMVGADTQYF; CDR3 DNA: TGCATGGTCGGAGCGGATACGCAGTATTTT
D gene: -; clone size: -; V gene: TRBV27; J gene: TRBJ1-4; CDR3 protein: CASSSSGRTRGEKLFF; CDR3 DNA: TGTGCCAGCAGTTCATCCGGACGTACCCGCGGGGAAAAACTGTTTTTT
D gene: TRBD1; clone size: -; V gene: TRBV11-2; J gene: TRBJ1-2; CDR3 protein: CASSLDRGQDYGYTF; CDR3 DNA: TGTGCCAGCAGCTTAGATAGGGGGCAGGACTATGGCTACACCTTC
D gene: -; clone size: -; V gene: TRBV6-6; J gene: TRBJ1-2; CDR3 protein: CASSYPMGGRDYGYTF; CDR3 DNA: TGTGCCAGCAGTTACCCTATGGGGGGAAGAGACTATGGCTACACCTTC
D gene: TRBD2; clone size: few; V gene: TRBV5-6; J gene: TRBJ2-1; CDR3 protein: CASSLGTSAFNEQFF; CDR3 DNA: TGTGCCAGCAGCTTAGGGACTAGCGCATTCAATGAGCAGTTCTTC
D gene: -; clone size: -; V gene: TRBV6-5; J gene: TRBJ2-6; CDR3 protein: CASSYQRVFSGANVLTF; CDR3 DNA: TGTGCCAGCAGTTACCAGCGGGTCTTCTCTGGGGCCAACGTCCTGACTTTC
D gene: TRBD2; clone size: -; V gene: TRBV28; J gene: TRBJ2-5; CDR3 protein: CASRGGLAGRVAYNEQYF; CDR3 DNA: TGTGCCAGCAGGGGGGGACTAGCGGGAAGAGTGGCCTACAATGAGCAGTACTTC